Following are 11 T cell receptor beta chains from one sample sequenced in a study of monozygotic twins with cystic fibrosis. Clones were sequenced by immunoSEQ multiplex PCR, and TCRdb holds only the in-frame ones, with some missing. This table holds over 9,500 clones, roughly 96% found once. Sequencing was performed on blood. The receptors were gathered from a boy aged 5-17 years with cystic fibrosis.

The V gene is TRBV19, the J gene TRBJ1-5, with D possibly matching TRBD1 (5 bases). The V gene lost 3 bases and the J gene lost 0 bases, with 18 bases spanning the gap. Germline V gene sequence: CDR1 LNHDA, CDR2 SQIVND (reference sequence). The CDR3 has 18 residues. The DNA for the CDR3 is TGTGCCAGTAGTATGAGGAGGGTGGGGCATTTTAGCAATCAGCCCCAGCATTTT. Translation gives CASSMRRVGHFSNQPQHF.

The chain links TRBV30 to TRBJ1-5, with TRBD1 as a possible D gene (5 bases). The germline V and J ends were trimmed by 8 bases and 5 bases, with 13 bases remaining between them. The germline gives CDR1 GTSNPN, CDR2 SVGIG (reference sequence). The CDR3 length is 12 residues. The chain's CDR3 is CAQGQGDQPQHF. CDR3 nucleotide sequence: TGTGCCCAAGGGCAGGGCGATCAGCCCCAGCATTTT.

This chain uses TRBV30 with TRBJ1-4; D is uncertain. This CDR3 has 13 residues. Trimming stripped 3 bases from V and 5 bases from J, with 10 bases between. Germline V gene data show CDR1 as GTSNPN and CDR2 as SVGIG (reference sequence). The CDR3 is CAWSLQKNEKLFF. Written as DNA, the CDR3 is TGTGCCTGGAGCCTTCAGAAGAATGAAAAACTGTTTTTT.

The V and J genes are TRBV16 and TRBJ1-5; D call uncertain. Germline lookup yields CDR1 KGHSY and CDR2 FQNENV. Trimming cost V 2 bases and J 0 bases, with 5 bases left between them. This CDR3 has 14 amino acids. The CDR3 DNA is TGTGCCAGCAGCCAACAGGCTAGCAATCAGCCCCAGCATTTT. It translates to CASSQQASNQPQHF.

This chain links TRBV19 with TRBJ2-3; no clear D gene. The CDR3 has 12 residues. Between the trimmed V and J ends, which lost 6 bases and 2 bases, there was a span of 6 bases. Germline CDR1 is LNHDA and CDR2 is SQIVND (reference sequence). The CDR3: CASRAPTDTQYF. DNA for the CDR3: TGTGCCAGTAGGGCTCCCACAGATACGCAGTATTTT.

The J gene is TRBJ1-5, the V gene TRBV19; no clear D. CDR3 length: 15 amino acids. The germline V gene has CDR1 LNHDA and CDR2 SQIVND (reference sequence). Trimming cost V 3 bases and J 0 bases, with 9 bases left between them. The CDR3: CASSMIGLSNQPQHF. CDR3 in DNA: TGTGCCAGTAGTATGATCGGGCTTAGCAATCAGCCCCAGCATTTT.

The V and J genes are TRBV12-5 and TRBJ2-2; 7 positions agree with TRBD1. The CDR3 spans 13 residues. V was pared by 6 bases and J by 4 bases, with 2 bases of the junction left unmatched. Per germline, CDR1 LGHNT and CDR2 FRNRAP. CDR3 in DNA: TGTGCTAGTGGGACAGGGAGCACCGGGGAGCTGTTTTTT. This gives the protein CASGTGSTGELFF.

V and J are TRBV6-5 and TRBJ1-1, with D possibly TRBD1 on 5 matching bases. Looked up from germline, CDR1 is MNHEY and CDR2 is SVGAGI. V dropped 10 bases and J dropped 0 bases, with 18 bases sitting between them. This CDR3 has 15 residues. The CDR3 loop reads CATRREGLLNTEAFF. CDR3 in DNA: TGTGCCACCCGCCGGGAGGGGCTACTGAACACTGAAGCTTTCTTT.

The rearrangement links TRBV5-1 to TRBJ2-5; D unclear. CDR3 length: 14 amino acids. V was trimmed by 4 bases and J by 3 bases, leaving 13 bases between them. Germline-derived CDR1 and CDR2 are SGHRS and YFSETQ. CDR3: CASSTRGTEETQYF. CDR3 DNA: TGCGCCAGCAGCACCCGCGGAACAGAAGAGACCCAGTACTTC.

The chain is built from TRBV27 and TRBJ1-2, with no clear D. Trimming took 5 bases from V and 14 from J, leaving 18 bases between them. Germline CDR1 and CDR2: MNHEY and SMNVEV (reference sequence). This CDR3 comprises 12 residues. The CDR3 sequence: CASSLEGGPLTF. In nucleotides, the CDR3 is TGTGCCAGCAGTCTTGAAGGAGGACCATTAACCTTC.

The chain employs TRBV13 and TRBJ2-7; perhaps TRBD2 as D (6 bases). With 0 bases removed from V and 3 bases from J, the gap between germline ends came to 12 bases. CDR3 length: 15 residues. Germline CDR1 and CDR2: PRHDT and FYEKMQ (reference sequence). The CDR3 DNA reads as TGTGCCAGCAGCTTAGGACCGGGGGAATTCTACGAGCAGTACTTC. Translating gives CASSLGPGEFYEQYF.